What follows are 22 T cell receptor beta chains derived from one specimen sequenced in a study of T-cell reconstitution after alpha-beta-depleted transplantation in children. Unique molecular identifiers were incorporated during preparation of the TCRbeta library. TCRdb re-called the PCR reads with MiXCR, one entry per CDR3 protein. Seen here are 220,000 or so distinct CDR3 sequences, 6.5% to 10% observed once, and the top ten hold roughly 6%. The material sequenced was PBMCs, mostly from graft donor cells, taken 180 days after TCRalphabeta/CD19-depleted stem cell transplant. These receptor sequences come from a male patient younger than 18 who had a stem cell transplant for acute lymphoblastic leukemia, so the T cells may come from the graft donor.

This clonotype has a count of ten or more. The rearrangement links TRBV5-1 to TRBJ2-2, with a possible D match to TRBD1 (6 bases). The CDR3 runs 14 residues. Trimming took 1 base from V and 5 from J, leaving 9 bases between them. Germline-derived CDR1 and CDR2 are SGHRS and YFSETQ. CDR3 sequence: CASSLKRGTGELFF. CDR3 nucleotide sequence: TGCGCCAGCAGCTTGAAGAGGGGGACCGGGGAGCTGTTTTTT.

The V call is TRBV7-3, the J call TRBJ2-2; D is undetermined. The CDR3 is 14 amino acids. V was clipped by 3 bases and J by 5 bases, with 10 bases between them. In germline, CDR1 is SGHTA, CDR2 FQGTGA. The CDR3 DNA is TGTGCCAGCAGCTTTGGGCCGGAAACCGGGGAGCTGTTTTTT. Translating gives CASSFGPETGELFF.

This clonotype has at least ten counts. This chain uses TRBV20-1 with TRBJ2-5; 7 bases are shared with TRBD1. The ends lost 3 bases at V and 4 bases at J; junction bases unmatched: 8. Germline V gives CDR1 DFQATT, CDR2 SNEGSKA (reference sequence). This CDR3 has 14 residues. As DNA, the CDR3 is TGCAGTGCTAGGGGGACAGCAAAAAGAGAGACCCAGTACTTC. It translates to CSARGTAKRETQYF.

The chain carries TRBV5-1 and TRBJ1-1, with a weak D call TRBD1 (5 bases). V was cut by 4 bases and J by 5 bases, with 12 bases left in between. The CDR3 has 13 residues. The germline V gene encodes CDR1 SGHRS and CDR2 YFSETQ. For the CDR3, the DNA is TGCGCCAGCAGCCTTGATTGGGGGACTGAAGCTTTCTTT. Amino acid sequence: CASSLDWGTEAFF.

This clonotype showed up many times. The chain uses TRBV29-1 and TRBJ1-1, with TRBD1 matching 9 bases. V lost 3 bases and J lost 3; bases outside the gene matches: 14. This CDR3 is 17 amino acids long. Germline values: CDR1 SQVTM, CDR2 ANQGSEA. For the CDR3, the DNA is TGCAGCGTTGACCCCACGCCGGACAGGGGTTTTGACACTGAAGCTTTCTTT. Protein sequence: CSVDPTPDRGFDTEAFF. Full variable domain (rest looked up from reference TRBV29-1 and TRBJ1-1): SAVISQKPSRDICQRGTSLTIQCQVDSQVTMMFWYRQQPGQSLTLIATANQGSEATYESGFVIDKFPISRPNLTFSTLTVSNMSPEDSSIYLCSVDPTPDRGFDTEAFFGQGTRLTVV.

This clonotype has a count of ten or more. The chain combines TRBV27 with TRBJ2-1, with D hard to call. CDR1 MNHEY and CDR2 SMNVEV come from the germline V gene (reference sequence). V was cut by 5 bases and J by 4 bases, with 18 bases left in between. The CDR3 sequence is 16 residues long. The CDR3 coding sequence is TGTGCCAGCAGTCCGTTATCAGAGACATATTACAATGAGCAGTTCTTC. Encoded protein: CASSPLSETYYNEQFF.

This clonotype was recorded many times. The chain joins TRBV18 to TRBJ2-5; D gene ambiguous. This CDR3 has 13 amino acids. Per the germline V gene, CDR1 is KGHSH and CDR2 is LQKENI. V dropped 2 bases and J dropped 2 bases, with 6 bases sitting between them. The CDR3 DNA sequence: TGTGCCAGCTCACCAACTCAGCAAGAGACCCAGTACTTC. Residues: CASSPTQQETQYF.

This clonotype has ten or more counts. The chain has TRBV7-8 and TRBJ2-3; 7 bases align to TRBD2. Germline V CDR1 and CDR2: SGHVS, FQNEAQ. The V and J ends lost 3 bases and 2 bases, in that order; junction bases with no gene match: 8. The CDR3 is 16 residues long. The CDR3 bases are TGTGCCAGCAGCTTCGGGCCGCTAGCGGCCACAGATACGCAGTATTTT. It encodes CASSFGPLAATDTQYF.

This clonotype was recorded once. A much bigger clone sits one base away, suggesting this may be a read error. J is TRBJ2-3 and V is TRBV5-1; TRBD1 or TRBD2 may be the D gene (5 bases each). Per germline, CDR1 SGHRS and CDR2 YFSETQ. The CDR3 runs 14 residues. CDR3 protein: CASSPGTLGDTRYF. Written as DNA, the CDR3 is TGCGCCAGCAGTCCAGGGACGCTCGGAGATACGCGGTATTTT.

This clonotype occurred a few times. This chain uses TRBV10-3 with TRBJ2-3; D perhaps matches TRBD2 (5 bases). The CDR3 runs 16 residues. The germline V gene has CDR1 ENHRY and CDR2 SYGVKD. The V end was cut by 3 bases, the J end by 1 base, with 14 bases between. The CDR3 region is CAISDSPAEGTDTQYF. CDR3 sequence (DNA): TGTGCCATCAGTGACTCGCCAGCGGAGGGCACAGATACGCAGTATTTT.

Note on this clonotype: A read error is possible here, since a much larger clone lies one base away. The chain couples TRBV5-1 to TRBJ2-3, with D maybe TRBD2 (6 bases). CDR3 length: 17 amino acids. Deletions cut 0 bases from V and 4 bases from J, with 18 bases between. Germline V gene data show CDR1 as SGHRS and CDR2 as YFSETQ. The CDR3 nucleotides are TGCGCCAGCAGCTTGGTCCTAGCGCGAGTTTCAGCAGATACGCAGTATTTT. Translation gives CASSLVLARVSADTQYF.

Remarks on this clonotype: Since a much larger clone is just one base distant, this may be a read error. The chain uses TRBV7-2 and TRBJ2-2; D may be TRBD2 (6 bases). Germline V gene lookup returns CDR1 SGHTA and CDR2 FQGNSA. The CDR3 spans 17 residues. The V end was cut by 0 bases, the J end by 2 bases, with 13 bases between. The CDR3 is CASSLALAWVNTGELFF. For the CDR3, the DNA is TGTGCCAGCAGCTTAGCCCTAGCGTGGGTAAACACCGGGGAGCTGTTTTTT.

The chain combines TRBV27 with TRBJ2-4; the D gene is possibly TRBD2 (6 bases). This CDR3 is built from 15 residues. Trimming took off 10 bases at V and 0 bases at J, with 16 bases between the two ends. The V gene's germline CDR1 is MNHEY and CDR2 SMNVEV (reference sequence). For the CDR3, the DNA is TGTGCCACCTTTGGGGGAGGCTTAGCCAAAAACATTCAGTACTTC. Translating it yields CATFGGGLAKNIQYF.

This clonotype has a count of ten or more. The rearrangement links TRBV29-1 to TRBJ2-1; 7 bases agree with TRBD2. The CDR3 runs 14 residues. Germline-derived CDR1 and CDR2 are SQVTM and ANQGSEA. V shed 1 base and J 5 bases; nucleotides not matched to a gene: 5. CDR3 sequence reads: CSVEGLATNNEQFF. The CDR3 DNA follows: TGCAGCGTTGAAGGACTAGCTACCAACAATGAGCAGTTCTTC.

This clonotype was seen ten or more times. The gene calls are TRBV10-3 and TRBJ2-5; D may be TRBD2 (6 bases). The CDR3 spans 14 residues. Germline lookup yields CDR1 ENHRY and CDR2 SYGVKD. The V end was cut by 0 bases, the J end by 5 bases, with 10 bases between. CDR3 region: CAISESTGRETQYF. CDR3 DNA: TGTGCCATCAGTGAGTCGACTGGGAGGGAGACCCAGTACTTC.

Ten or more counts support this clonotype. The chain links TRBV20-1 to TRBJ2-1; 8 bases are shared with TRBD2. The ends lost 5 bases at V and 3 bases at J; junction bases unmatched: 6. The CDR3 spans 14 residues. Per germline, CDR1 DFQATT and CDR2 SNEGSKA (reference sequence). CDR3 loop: CSALLAGHYNEQFF. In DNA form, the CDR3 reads TGCAGTGCTCTTCTAGCGGGCCACTACAATGAGCAGTTCTTC.

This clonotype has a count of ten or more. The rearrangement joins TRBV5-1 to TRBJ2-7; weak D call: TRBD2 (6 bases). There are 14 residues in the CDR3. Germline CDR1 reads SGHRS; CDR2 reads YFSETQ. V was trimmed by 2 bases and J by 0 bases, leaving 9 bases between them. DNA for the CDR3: TGCGCCAGCAGCTTTGGGACTTCCTCCTACGAGCAGTACTTC. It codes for CASSFGTSSYEQYF. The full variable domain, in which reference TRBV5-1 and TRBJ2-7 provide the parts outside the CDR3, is KAGVTQTPRYLIKTRGQQVTLSCSPISGHRSVSWYQQTPGQGLQFLFEYFSETQRNKGNFPGRFSGRQFSNSRSEMNVSTLELGDSALYLCASSFGTSSYEQYFGPGTRLTVT.

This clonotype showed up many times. CDR3 in amino acids: CAISERMGDGTGELFF. Written as DNA, the CDR3 is TGTGCCATCAGTGAGAGGATGGGGGACGGCACCGGGGAGCTGTTTTTT. This rearrangement joins TRBV10-3 to TRBJ2-2, with D tentatively TRBD1 or TRBD2 (5 bases each). The CDR3 runs 16 residues. In germline, CDR1 is ENHRY, CDR2 SYGVKD. Trimming pared 2 bases from V and 4 bases from J, leaving 14 bases between.

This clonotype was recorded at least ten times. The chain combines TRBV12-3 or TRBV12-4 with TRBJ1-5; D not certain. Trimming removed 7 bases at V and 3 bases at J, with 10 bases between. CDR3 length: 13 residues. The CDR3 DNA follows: TGTGCCAGCACCATCGGGCCCAATCAGCCCCAGCATTTT. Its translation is CASTIGPNQPQHF.

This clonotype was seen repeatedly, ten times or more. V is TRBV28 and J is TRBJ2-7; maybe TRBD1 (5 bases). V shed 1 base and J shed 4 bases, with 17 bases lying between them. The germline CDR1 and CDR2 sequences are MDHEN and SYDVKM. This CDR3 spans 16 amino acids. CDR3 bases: TGTGCCAGCAGTTTATCTGACAGCTACCGAATTTACGAGCAGTACTTC. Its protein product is CASSLSDSYRIYEQYF.

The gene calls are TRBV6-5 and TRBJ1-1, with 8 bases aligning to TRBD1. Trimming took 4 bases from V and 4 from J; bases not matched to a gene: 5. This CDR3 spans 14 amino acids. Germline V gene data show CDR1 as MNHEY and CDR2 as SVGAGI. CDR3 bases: TGTGCCAGCAGTTTCGGACAGGGCTTCACTGAAGCTTTCTTT. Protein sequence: CASSFGQGFTEAFF.

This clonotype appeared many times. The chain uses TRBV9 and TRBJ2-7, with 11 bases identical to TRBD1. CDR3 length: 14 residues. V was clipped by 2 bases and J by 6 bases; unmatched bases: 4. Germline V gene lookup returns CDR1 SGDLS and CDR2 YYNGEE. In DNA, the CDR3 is TGTGCCAGCAGCGTGGGACAGGGGGAGGGCGAGCAGTACTTC. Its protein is CASSVGQGEGEQYF.